Below, 15 T cell receptor beta chains from the same sample are listed, as sequenced in a study of blood T cell repertoires in COVID-19. This table comes from immunoSEQ multiplex PCR, and its TCRdb copy is limited to in-frame clones, with some not included. In the table there are some 160,000 clones, 70% to 90% of which are singletons. Sequencing input: peripheral blood. The receptors originated from a man between 60 and 70 years old with acute or convalescent COVID-19.

This sequence joins TRBV5-1 and TRBJ1-1, with unresolved D. This CDR3 region has 13 residues. Germline V gene sequence: CDR1 SGHRS, CDR2 YFSETQ. V lost 2 bases and J lost 1, with 6 bases in between. In nucleotides, the CDR3 is TGCGCCAGCAGCTTCTCAGGGAACACTGAAGCTTTCTTT. Protein sequence: CASSFSGNTEAFF.

The gene calls are TRBV18 and TRBJ2-2; TRBD1 agrees at 12 bases. CDR3 length: 17 residues. Losses at the gene ends were 2 bases for V and 7 bases for J; bases not matched to a gene: 8. Germline CDR1 KGHSH, CDR2 LQKENI. The CDR3 DNA reads TGTGCCAGCTCACCAAGTCTGGGACAGGGGGCTGTCGGGGAGCTGTTTTTT. Its protein product is CASSPSLGQGAVGELFF.

CDR3 in amino acids: CAWSVGGGTTDTQYF. CDR3 sequence (DNA): TGTGCCTGGAGTGTTGGCGGGGGAACTACAGATACGCAGTATTTT. This chain connects TRBV30 to TRBJ2-3, with TRBD2 identical over 7 bases. The CDR3 consists of 15 residues. Trimming cost V 0 bases and J 3 bases; bases outside gene matches: 6. The germline CDR1 and CDR2 sequences are GTSNPN and SVGIG (reference sequence).

This clone was found once. The chain is built from TRBV7-9 and TRBJ2-6; 9 nucleotides align to TRBD1. The CDR3 sequence is 15 residues long. The V gene end was trimmed by 4 bases and the J gene end by 2 bases; junction bases not matched to a gene: 0. Germline V gene data show CDR1 as SEHNR and CDR2 as FQNEAQ (reference sequence). This CDR3 is CASSWDRAGANVLTF. CDR3 DNA: TGTGCCAGCAGCTGGGACAGGGCTGGGGCCAACGTCCTGACTTTC.

This clone was recorded only once. The chain is built from TRBV11-1 and TRBJ1-2, with TRBD1 identical over 8 bases. Trimming removed 4 bases from V and 4 bases from J; junction bases left unmatched: 5. CDR3 length equals 14 residues. Germline CDR1 is SGHAT and CDR2 is FQDESV (reference sequence). CDR3 region: CASSSGGWGYGYTF. The CDR3 bases are TGTGCCAGCAGCTCAGGGGGCTGGGGCTATGGCTACACCTTC. The full variable domain, its missing parts supplied by reference TRBV11-1 and TRBJ1-2, is EAEVAQSPRYKITEKSQAVAFWCDPISGHATLYWYRQILGQGPELLVQFQDESVVDDSQLPKDRFSAERLKGVDSTLKIQPAELGDSAMYLCASSSGGWGYGYTFGSGTRLTVV.

The rearrangement links TRBV4-1 to TRBJ1-1, with 7 bases lining up with TRBD1. CDR1 is MGHRA and CDR2 is YSYEKL in the germline V gene. This CDR3 has 15 amino acids. The ends lost 0 bases at V and 3 bases at J; junction bases unmatched: 4. CDR3 nucleotides: TGCGCCAGCAGCCAAGAAGGAGGGGGCTACACTGAAGCTTTCTTT. It specifies CASSQEGGGYTEAFF.

This clone appeared once. This sequence joins TRBV5-4 and TRBJ1-2, with 7 bases fitting TRBD1. With V trimmed by 2 bases and J by 6 bases, 7 bases remained unmatched. The V gene's germline CDR1 is SGHNT and CDR2 YYREEE (reference sequence). This CDR3 has 14 amino acids. CDR3 loop: CASSFWDRSHGYTF. Written as DNA, the CDR3 is TGTGCCAGCAGCTTTTGGGACAGAAGCCATGGCTACACCTTC. The variable domain in full, with the rest retrieved from reference TRBV5-4 and TRBJ1-2, is ETGVTQSPTHLIKTRGQQVTLRCSSQSGHNTVSWYQQALGQGPQFIFQYYREEENGRGNFPPRFSGLQFPNYSSELNVNALELDDSALYLCASSFWDRSHGYTFGSGTRLTVV.

This chain joins TRBV5-1 and TRBJ2-2, with D perhaps matching TRBD2 (5 bases). The CDR3 has 15 amino acids. Per germline, CDR1 SGHRS and CDR2 YFSETQ. V was clipped by 0 bases and J by 2 bases, with 8 bases between them. CDR3 loop: CASSLAGSNTGELFF. The CDR3 DNA is TGCGCCAGCAGCTTGGCGGGATCTAACACCGGGGAGCTGTTTTTT.

The chain uses TRBV5-1 and TRBJ2-7; possible D gene TRBD1, 6 bases. Deletions cut 6 bases from V and 3 bases from J, with 7 bases between. The CDR3 contains 11 residues. CDR1 and CDR2 (germline): SGHRS, YFSETQ. Written as DNA, the CDR3 is TGCGCCAGCAAACAGGGCTACGAGCAGTACTTC. It translates to CASKQGYEQYF.

The chain carries TRBV20-1 and TRBJ1-1, with a weak D call TRBD1 (5 bases). The CDR3 contains 14 residues. The V end was cut by 3 bases, the J end by 1 base, with 12 bases between. Germline V lookup: CDR1 DFQATT, CDR2 SNEGSKA (reference sequence). CDR3 sequence (DNA): TGCAGTGCTAGTTGGGGCCTGGGGAACACTGAAGCTTTCTTT. It codes for CSASWGLGNTEAFF.

The CDR3 loop reads CAISGTAGGTEAFF. The CDR3 region has the DNA TGTGCCATCAGTGGAACAGCGGGGGGCACTGAAGCTTTCTTT. This chain connects TRBV10-3 to TRBJ1-1, with D perhaps matching TRBD1 (5 bases). V gave up 4 bases and J gave up 4 bases, with 13 bases separating them. Germline CDR1 and CDR2: ENHRY and SYGVKD. The CDR3 totals 14 residues.

The chain employs TRBV5-1 and TRBJ1-3; TRBD1 matches 9 bases. Unmatched junction bases numbered 2, after V lost 4 bases and J lost 0 bases. Per germline, CDR1 SGHRS and CDR2 YFSETQ. The CDR3 totals 15 residues. The CDR3 sequence is CASSETGGSGNTIYF. CDR3 sequence (DNA): TGCGCCAGCAGCGAGACAGGGGGCTCTGGAAACACCATATATTTT.

This rearrangement joins TRBV6-5 to TRBJ1-1, with 7 bases aligning to TRBD1. V lost 5 bases, J lost 6 bases, and 6 bases stayed unmatched. Germline CDR1 and CDR2: MNHEY and SVGAGI. This CDR3 comprises 13 residues. CDR3 nucleotides: TGTGCCAGCAGTCCTTCAGGGACAGCTGAAGCTTTCTTT. It specifies CASSPSGTAEAFF.

V usage is TRBV18 and J usage is TRBJ2-1; the match to TRBD1 covers 9 bases. Germline V gives CDR1 KGHSH, CDR2 LQKENI. Losses at the gene ends were 3 bases for V and 9 bases for J; bases not matched to a gene: 9. This CDR3 is built from 15 residues. This CDR3 is CASSPPGQGKGEQFF. The CDR3, as DNA: TGTGCCAGCTCACCTCCTGGACAGGGGAAAGGTGAGCAGTTCTTC. The whole variable domain, filled in from reference TRBV18 and TRBJ2-1, reads NAGVMQNPRHLVRRRGQEARLRCSPMKGHSHVYWYRQLPEEGLKFMVYLQKENIIDESGMPKERFSAEFPKEGPSILRIQQVVRGDSAAYFCASSPPGQGKGEQFFGPGTRLTVL.

This rearrangement joins TRBV19 to TRBJ1-6, with D possibly matching TRBD1 (6 bases). There are 15 residues in the CDR3. The germline V gene has CDR1 LNHDA and CDR2 SQIVND (reference sequence). V gave up 5 bases and J gave up 10 bases, with 18 bases separating them. The CDR3 coding sequence is TGTGCCAGTAGTCCCCAAGCCAGGGGTTTCTCACCCCTCCACTTT. Amino acid sequence: CASSPQARGFSPLHF.